This is a list of T cell receptor beta chains from one sample in a study of T-cell reconstitution after alpha-beta-depleted transplantation in children. Via MiXCR, TCRdb re-called the PCR reads, giving one row per CDR3 protein. The repertoire holds about 580,000 distinct CDR3 sequences, with about 23% as singletons. Sample: PBMCs, mostly from graft donor cells, taken 360 days after TCRalphabeta/CD19-depleted stem cell transplant. Source of these receptors: a boy younger than two who had a stem cell transplant for acute myeloid leukemia, so the T cells may come from the graft donor. Both conserved end residues are part of each CDR3. A D gene is named only where the DNA matches it firmly. Expanded clones are given a class, and other clones once, few, many or no size at all.

CDR3	DNA	V	D	size	J
CASSLQVSGDTQYF	TGTGCCAGCAGTTTGCAGGTATCTGGAGATACGCAGTATTTT	TRBV12-3/TRBV12-4	NA	few	TRBJ2-3
CASSQGTGGGEETQYF	TGTGCCAGCAGCCAAGGGACAGGGGGCGGGGAAGAGACCCAGTACTTC	TRBV28	TRBD1	NA	TRBJ2-5
CASSSVPGLAYNEQFF	TGTGCCAGCAGCTCAGTCCCGGGACTAGCCTACAATGAGCAGTTCTTC	TRBV11-3	TRBD2	many	TRBJ2-1
CSARKDYGGYTF	TGCAGTGCTAGAAAGGATTACGGGGGCTACACCTTC	TRBV20-1	NA	NA	TRBJ1-2
CASSLDPRGEETQYF	TGCGCCAGCAGCTTGGATCCCCGGGGGGAAGAGACCCAGTACTTC	TRBV5-1	TRBD2	few	TRBJ2-5
CATSDETAGAWDTQYF	TGTGCCACCAGTGATGAAACAGCGGGGGCATGGGATACGCAGTATTTT	TRBV24-1	TRBD2	few	TRBJ2-3
CASKGLAVSGGNEQFF	TGCGCCAGCAAGGGACTAGCGGTCTCCGGGGGCAATGAGCAGTTCTTC	TRBV10-2	TRBD2	few	TRBJ2-1
CSAELTKGLTDTQYF	TGCAGTGCTGAGCTTACAAAGGGTTTGACAGATACGCAGTATTTT	TRBV20-1	NA	few	TRBJ2-3
CASSFTGTGGRGAQYF	TGTGCCAGCAGCTTCACCGGGACAGGGGGCCGAGGTGCGCAGTATTTT	TRBV7-2	TRBD1	many	TRBJ2-3
CASSVEGLLGKQYF	TGTGCCAGCAGCGTAGAAGGGCTACTGGGGAAGCAGTACTTC	TRBV9	NA	NA	TRBJ2-7
CASSQGTASRWELFF	TGTGCCAGCAGTCAAGGGACAGCCTCACGATGGGAGCTGTTTTTT	TRBV12-3/TRBV12-4	TRBD1	many	TRBJ2-2
CASSSTSREVSEAFF	TGTGCCAGCAGCTCGACTTCCAGGGAGGTGTCTGAAGCTTTCTTT	TRBV5-6	NA	few	TRBJ1-1
CSASGTGYSYNEQFF	TGCAGTGCTAGTGGGACAGGGTACTCCTACAATGAGCAGTTCTTC	TRBV20-1	TRBD1	few	TRBJ2-1
CSVEDRRVRAGELFF	TGCAGCGTTGAAGATCGAAGGGTCCGGGCCGGGGAGCTGTTTTTT	TRBV29-1	NA	few	TRBJ2-2
CASSEEGGGAEQPQHF	TGTGCCAGCAGTGAGGAGGGAGGGGGGGCGGAACAGCCCCAGCATTTT	TRBV25-1	NA	many	TRBJ1-5
CASSLRRLAGSTDTQYF	TGTGCCAGCAGTTTACGTCGACTAGCAGGTAGCACAGATACGCAGTATTTT	TRBV12-3/TRBV12-4	TRBD2	few	TRBJ2-3
CASRGQDNEQFF	TGCGCCAGCAGAGGACAGGACAATGAGCAGTTCTTC	TRBV10-2	TRBD1	NA	TRBJ2-1
CASSQSLAGTNTGELFF	TGCGCCAGCAGCCAATCCCTGGCAGGGACCAACACCGGGGAGCTGTTTTTT	TRBV4-3	NA	NA	TRBJ2-2
CASSYRIYRGSNNSPLHF	TGTGCCAGCAGTTACCGGATATACAGGGGTTCAAATAATTCACCCCTCCACTTT	TRBV6-5	TRBD1	many	TRBJ1-6
CASSAPDFVLEAFF	TGTGCCAGCAGTGCTCCTGACTTCGTACTTGAAGCTTTCTTT	TRBV6-1	NA	NA	TRBJ1-1
CASVRTLGDTQYF	TGTGCCAGCGTTCGGACTCTAGGGGATACGCAGTATTTT	TRBV25-1	NA	NA	TRBJ2-3
CAIRYNGQGNTEAFF	TGTGCCATCAGGTACAATGGACAGGGGAACACTGAAGCTTTCTTT	TRBV10-3	TRBD1	few	TRBJ1-1
CASSSLIPSRQNTGELFF	TGTGCCAGCAGCTCTCTTATCCCATCGCGCCAGAACACCGGGGAGCTGTTTTTT	TRBV7-3	NA	NA	TRBJ2-2
CASSLRQRSEQFF	TGTGCCAGCAGCTTAAGACAGAGGAGTGAGCAGTTCTTC	TRBV7-2	NA	NA	TRBJ2-1
CASSLGKTGGTEAFF	TGTGCCAGCAGTTTAGGTAAAACAGGGGGAACTGAAGCTTTCTTT	TRBV12-3/TRBV12-4	TRBD1	few	TRBJ1-1
CASSLETGIEQYF	TGTGCCAGCAGCTTAGAGACAGGGATCGAGCAGTACTTC	TRBV7-9	TRBD1	many	TRBJ2-7
CASSPPREKQIYGYTF	TGTGCCAGCAGTCCTCCCAGGGAGAAGCAAATCTATGGCTACACCTTC	TRBV28	NA	NA	TRBJ1-2
CASETGQISTGELFF	TGTGCCAGCGAAACGGGGCAGATCAGCACCGGGGAGCTGTTTTTT	TRBV28	NA	many	TRBJ2-2
CSARGVLDNQPQHF	TGCAGTGCTAGGGGGGTCCTCGACAATCAGCCCCAGCATTTT	TRBV20-1	NA	NA	TRBJ1-5
CASSYSPGSAFF	TGTGCCAGCAGTTACTCACCAGGGTCCGCTTTCTTT	TRBV6-5	NA	NA	TRBJ1-1
CSARDRVGTGRGPTNYGYTF	TGCAGTGCTAGAGATCGGGTGGGGACAGGGAGAGGTCCAACTAACTATGGCTACACCTTC	TRBV20-1	TRBD1	NA	TRBJ1-2
CASSLVGGMNTEAFF	TGTGCCAGCAGCTTAGTGGGGGGGATGAACACTGAAGCTTTCTTT	TRBV7-2	NA	few	TRBJ1-1
CARGSGETQYF	TGTGCCAGGGGCTCCGGGGAGACCCAGTACTTC	TRBV5-1	NA	NA	TRBJ2-5
CAWSVTPNQPQHF	TGTGCCTGGAGTGTGACCCCAAATCAGCCCCAGCATTTT	TRBV30	NA	NA	TRBJ1-5
CASRPRGTDTQYF	TGTGCCAGCAGACCTCGGGGCACAGATACGCAGTATTTT	TRBV12-3/TRBV12-4	NA	NA	TRBJ2-3
CASSQGHRGNSPLHF	TGCGCCAGCAGCCAAGGGCACAGGGGAAATTCACCCCTCCACTTT	TRBV4-3	TRBD1	NA	TRBJ1-6
CASCRGQGGCEQFF	TGCGCCAGCTGCCGCGGACAGGGGGGTTGTGAGCAGTTCTTC	TRBV5-1	TRBD1	few	TRBJ2-1
CASSLIGRAGAEQFF	TGTGCCAGCAGCTTAATAGGCAGGGCGGGAGCCGAGCAGTTCTTC	TRBV7-2	TRBD2	NA	TRBJ2-1
CASQLGEKLFF	TGTGCCAGCCAACTTGGAGAAAAACTGTTTTTT	TRBV7-9	NA	few	TRBJ1-4
CASSPFEGQGAGYTF	TGCGCCAGCAGCCCTTTTGAGGGACAGGGGGCCGGCTACACCTTC	TRBV4-1	TRBD1	many	TRBJ1-2
CASSATGETQYF	TGTGCCAGCAGCGCTACAGGAGAGACCCAGTACTTC	TRBV9	NA	NA	TRBJ2-5
CASSLGGRGLEQFF	TGTGCCAGCAGCTTAGGAGGCAGGGGGCTTGAGCAGTTCTTC	TRBV7-9	TRBD1	few	TRBJ2-1
CSASMGTQYF	TGCAGTGCTAGTATGGGTACGCAGTATTTT	TRBV20-1	NA	NA	TRBJ2-3
CSARVHTTGELFF	TGCAGTGCTAGAGTCCACACCACCGGGGAGCTGTTTTTT	TRBV20-1	NA	many	TRBJ2-2
CASSLGRRGGGQPQHF	TGTGCCAGCAGCTTGGGACGGCGGGGGGGAGGTCAGCCCCAGCATTTT	TRBV5-6	NA	NA	TRBJ1-5
CAVTFAGTGNGYTF	TGTGCCGTGACCTTTGCGGGGACTGGGAATGGCTACACCTTC	TRBV7-9	NA	NA	TRBJ1-2